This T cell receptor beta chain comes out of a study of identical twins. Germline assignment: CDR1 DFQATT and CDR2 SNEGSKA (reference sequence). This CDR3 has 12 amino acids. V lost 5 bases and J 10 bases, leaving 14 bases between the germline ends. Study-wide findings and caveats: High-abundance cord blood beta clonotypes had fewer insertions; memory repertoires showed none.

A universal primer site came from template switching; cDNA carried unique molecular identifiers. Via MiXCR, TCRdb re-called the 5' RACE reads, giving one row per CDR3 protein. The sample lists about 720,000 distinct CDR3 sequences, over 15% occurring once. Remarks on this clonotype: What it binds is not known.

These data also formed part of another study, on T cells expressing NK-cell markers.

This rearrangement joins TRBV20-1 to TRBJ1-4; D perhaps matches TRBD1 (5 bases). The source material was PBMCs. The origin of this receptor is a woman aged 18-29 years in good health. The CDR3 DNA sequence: TGCAGTGCTGATATTGGGAGGGGAAAACTGTTTTTT. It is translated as CSADIGRGKLFF.